This passage covers 19 T cell receptor beta chains from one sample sequenced in a study of cytomegalovirus exposure and HLA in healthy donors. A multiplex PCR was run with 60 Vbeta primers and 13 Jbeta primers. Some clones are missing from TCRdb's copy, which holds only in-frame ones; the method was immunoSEQ multiplex PCR. The listing records about 190,000 clones. The sample consisted of PBMCs. These receptors all come from a woman under 40 in good health and CMV-seropositive.

In regard to this clone: Other nucleotide sequences in the sample specify the same CDR3. This chain uses TRBV9 with TRBJ1-2, with D tentatively TRBD1 (5 bases). Germline V gene data show CDR1 as SGDLS and CDR2 as YYNGEE. Trimming removed 2 bases at V and 4 bases at J, with 12 bases between. This CDR3 has 14 amino acids. The CDR3 spells CASSVGGGSYGYTF. The CDR3 DNA follows: TGTGCCAGCAGCGTCGGGGGAGGAAGCTATGGCTACACCTTC.

The V gene is TRBV9, the J gene TRBJ1-1, with 10 bases that match TRBD1. CDR1 SGDLS and CDR2 YYNGEE come from the germline V gene. The CDR3 length is 15 residues. V was clipped by 0 bases and J by 4 bases; unmatched bases: 3. The CDR3: CASSVGRTGGTEAFF. The CDR3 DNA follows: TGTGCCAGCAGCGTAGGGCGGACAGGGGGCACTGAAGCTTTCTTT.

The chain is built from TRBV10-2 and TRBJ1-1; D is possibly TRBD1 (5 bases). Germline V CDR1 and CDR2: WSHSY, SAAADI. V was shortened by 8 bases and J by 0 bases, with 16 bases between the two germline ends. The CDR3 spans 15 residues. This chain's CDR3 is CASGSGRNMNTEAFF. The CDR3 DNA sequence: TGCGCCAGCGGCTCAGGGCGGAATATGAACACTGAAGCTTTCTTT.

This chain joins TRBV5-4 and TRBJ1-1; no firm D call. The V end lost 0 bases, the J end lost 1 base, and 10 bases lay between the germline ends. Germline V gives CDR1 SGHNT, CDR2 YYREEE (reference sequence). CDR3 length: 15 amino acids. The CDR3: CASSLVSRKNTEAFF. CDR3 coding DNA: TGTGCCAGCAGCTTGGTATCCAGGAAGAACACTGAAGCTTTCTTT.

The V call is TRBV5-1, the J call TRBJ2-3; maybe TRBD2 (5 bases). Trimming pared 4 bases from V and 2 bases from J, leaving 11 bases between. The germline V gene encodes CDR1 SGHRS and CDR2 YFSETQ. CDR3 size: 14 residues. The DNA for the CDR3 is TGCGCCAGCAGCGCATCCGGGAACACAGATACGCAGTATTTT. Translation gives CASSASGNTDTQYF.

This rearrangement joins TRBV19 to TRBJ2-5, with 10 bases fitting TRBD1. Germline V gene data show CDR1 as LNHDA and CDR2 as SQIVND (reference sequence). This CDR3 is built from 15 residues. J lost 7 bases, V lost 4 bases, and 9 bases had no gene match. Here the CDR3 reads CASSTWTGGGGTQYF. CDR3 sequence (DNA): TGTGCCAGTAGTACCTGGACAGGGGGTGGTGGGACCCAGTACTTC.

The J gene is TRBJ2-7, the V gene TRBV19; 10 bases agree with TRBD2. Germline CDR1 and CDR2: LNHDA and SQIVND (reference sequence). This CDR3 has 14 residues. CDR3 nucleotide sequence: TGTGCAGTGCGGGCTAGCGGGAGTCGGGACGAGCAGTACTTC. It translates to CAVRASGSRDEQYF.

The chain has TRBV10-3 and TRBJ2-7, with 7 bases identical to TRBD1. Trimming cost V 4 bases and J 2 bases; bases outside gene matches: 20. Germline V lookup: CDR1 ENHRY, CDR2 SYGVKD. The CDR3 is 19 residues long. In DNA form, the CDR3 reads TGTGCCATCAGTGGGGCCCTAGGACAGGCCACATACTACCCCTACGAGCAGTACTTC. It translates to CAISGALGQATYYPYEQYF.

The V and J genes are TRBV21-1 and TRBJ2-7; TRBD2, the table's D call, lacks a check against the DNA. TRBV21-1 is a pseudogene locus. This CDR3 comprises 17 residues. The CDR3 is CASSPQREGPPIYEQYF. CDR3 bases: TGTGCCAGCAGCCCCCAGCGTGAGGGCCCGCCCATCTACGAGCAGTACTTC.

The V call is TRBV5-4, the J call TRBJ2-3; tentative D call: TRBD2 (5 bases). V gave up 6 bases and J gave up 3 bases, with 17 bases separating them. The germline gives CDR1 SGHNT, CDR2 YYREEE (reference sequence). The CDR3 covers 15 residues. CDR3: CASTPSRRATDTQYF. CDR3 nucleotide sequence: TGTGCCAGCACCCCCTCTCGGCGGGCGACAGATACGCAGTATTTT.

The rearrangement links TRBV2 to TRBJ2-1; D possibly corresponds to TRBD1 (5 bases). CDR1 SNHLY and CDR2 FYNNEI come from the germline V gene. The CDR3 covers 14 residues. The ends were cut back, 5 bases at V and 3 bases at J, with 11 bases in the middle. The CDR3 sequence: CASSSQAFYNEQFF. DNA of the CDR3: TGTGCCAGCAGTTCACAGGCTTTCTACAATGAGCAGTTCTTC. The full variable domain, completed using reference TRBV2 and TRBJ2-1, is EPEVTQTPSHQVTQMGQEVILRCVPISNHLYFYWYRQILGQKVEFLVSFYNNEISEKSEIFDDQFSVERPDGSNFTLKIRSTKLEDSAMYFCASSSQAFYNEQFFGPGTRLTVL.

The chain recombines TRBV5-1 with TRBJ1-6; D uncertain. Trimming stripped 8 bases from V and 8 bases from J, with 14 bases between. From germline, CDR1 is SGHRS and CDR2 YFSETQ. CDR3 length: 13 amino acids. The CDR3 nucleotides read TGCGCCAGTTCCGTAGGCCGGGATTCACCCCTCCACTTT. Residues: CASSVGRDSPLHF. The full variable domain, in which reference TRBV5-1 and TRBJ1-6 provide the parts outside the CDR3, is KAGVTQTPRYLIKTRGQQVTLSCSPISGHRSVSWYQQTPGQGLQFLFEYFSETQRNKGNFPGRFSGRQFSNSRSEMNVSTLELGDSALYLCASSVGRDSPLHFGNGTRLTVT.

This rearrangement joins TRBV10-1 to TRBJ1-5, with no clear D. The V gene's germline CDR1 is WNHNN and CDR2 SYGVQD (reference sequence). V gave up 11 bases and J gave up 7 bases, with 15 bases separating them. This CDR3 has 12 residues. CDR3 amino acids: CACTWVRQPQHF. As DNA, the CDR3 is TGCGCCTGCACGTGGGTCAGGCAGCCCCAGCATTTT.

The rearrangement joins TRBV5-1 to TRBJ1-1; 9 nucleotides match TRBD1. The CDR3 sequence is 18 residues long. Germline loops: CDR1 SGHRS, CDR2 YFSETQ. The V and J ends lost 3 bases and 4 bases, in that order; junction bases with no gene match: 16. CDR3 loop: CASSSSPQGAVVSTEAFF. CDR3 nucleotide sequence: TGCGCCAGCAGCTCGTCCCCACAGGGGGCGGTTGTTAGCACTGAAGCTTTCTTT.

The chain employs TRBV27 and TRBJ1-3; TRBD1 might be the D (6 bases). CDR1 and CDR2 from the germline V gene are MNHEY and SMNVEV (reference sequence). V lost 5 bases and J 3 bases, leaving 17 bases between the germline ends. The CDR3 totals 16 residues. The CDR3 here is CASSTRSQGVGNTIYF. CDR3 nucleotides: TGTGCCAGCAGTACAAGGTCACAGGGTGTTGGAAACACCATATATTTT.

The V call is TRBV7-9, the J call TRBJ2-7, with a tentative D call TRBD1 (6 bases). The CDR3 runs to 14 residues. Trimming shortened V by 5 bases and J by 3 bases, and 14 bases separated the two germline ends. Germline V gene lookup returns CDR1 SEHNR and CDR2 FQNEAQ (reference sequence). The CDR3 DNA sequence: TGTGCCAGCAGCCCACCCGTCAGGGGCTACGAGCAGTACTTC. This gives the protein CASSPPVRGYEQYF.

The chain employs TRBV6-5 and TRBJ1-2; D perhaps matches TRBD1 (6 bases). The CDR3 spans 15 residues. V dropped 4 bases and J dropped 0 bases, with 12 bases sitting between them. Germline V CDR1 and CDR2: MNHEY, SVGAGI. CDR3 amino acids: CASSSTDSSNYGYTF. The CDR3 DNA follows: TGTGCCAGCAGTTCCACGGACAGTTCTAACTATGGCTACACCTTC.

The gene calls are TRBV7-6 and TRBJ1-5; 11 bases are a match to TRBD1. The CDR3 has 16 amino acids. The germline CDR1 and CDR2 sequences are SGHVS and FNYEAQ. V trimming: 5 bases; J trimming: 2 bases; junction bases outside the gene matches: 5. The CDR3 bases are TGTGCCAGCAGCCCCCGGACAGGGGGCGGCAATCAGCCCCAGCATTTT. It translates to CASSPRTGGGNQPQHF.

V gene TRBV15 combines with J gene TRBJ1-5; maybe TRBD1 (6 bases). This CDR3 region has 15 residues. CDR1 and CDR2 (germline): LNHNV, YYDKDF (reference sequence). Trimming took 4 bases from V and 3 from J, leaving 13 bases between them. The DNA for the CDR3 is TGTGCCACCAGCAAATTAGGGGGACACAATCAGCCCCAGCATTTT. This sequence encodes CATSKLGGHNQPQHF.